This TCR beta chain originates from a study of cytomegalovirus exposure and HLA in healthy donors. This PCR relied on a set of 60 Vbeta primers and 13 Jbeta primers. TCRdb keeps only in-frame clones here, not all; method: immunoSEQ multiplex PCR. The sample yields fewer than 200,000 clones, 82% seen once. The sample was PBMCs. The TCR was taken from a male donor in good health and CMV-seronegative.

This CDR3 reads CASSPPGASTDTQYF. The DNA of the CDR3 is TGTGCCAGCAGCCCCCCCGGTGCTAGCACAGATACGCAGTATTTT. The chain has TRBV7-9 and TRBJ2-3; D is unclear. The V end lost 5 bases, the J end lost 0 bases, and 12 bases lay between the germline ends. This CDR3 has 15 amino acids. From germline, CDR1 is SEHNR and CDR2 FQNEAQ (reference sequence). The variable domain in full, completed from reference TRBV7-9 and TRBJ2-3, reads DTGVSQNPRHKITKRGQNVTFRCDPISEHNRLYWYRQTLGQGPEFLTYFQNEAQLEKSRLLSDRFSAERPKGSFSTLEIQRTEQGDSAMYLCASSPPGASTDTQYFGPGTRLTVL.